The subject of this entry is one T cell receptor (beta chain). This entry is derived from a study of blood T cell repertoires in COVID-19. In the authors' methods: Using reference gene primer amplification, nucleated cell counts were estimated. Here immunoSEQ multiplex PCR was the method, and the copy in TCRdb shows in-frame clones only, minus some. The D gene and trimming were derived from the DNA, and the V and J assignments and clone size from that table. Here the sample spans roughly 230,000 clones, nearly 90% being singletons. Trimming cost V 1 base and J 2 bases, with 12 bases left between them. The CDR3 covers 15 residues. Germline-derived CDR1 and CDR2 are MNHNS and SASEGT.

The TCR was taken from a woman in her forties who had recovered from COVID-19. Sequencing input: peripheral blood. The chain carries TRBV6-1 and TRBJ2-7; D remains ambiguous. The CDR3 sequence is CASSEVRVPPYEQYV. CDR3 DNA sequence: TGTGCCAGCAGTGAAGTTCGCGTCCCTCCCTACGAGCAGTACGTC.